The 17 T cell receptor beta chains below come from one sample, sequenced in a study of blood T cells in healthy people across ages. The use of a sample-barcoded 5' primer and a J-beta primer mix characterized a second PCR of roughly 6 to 11 cycles. TCRdb reanalysed the 5' RACE reads using MiXCR and keeps one entry per CDR3 protein. The profile shows 750,000 to 850,000 distinct CDR3 sequences, 25% of them singletons. In addition, the sample was reused for a study of T cells of mothers and their children.

Sequencing was performed on blood. The receptors shown here come from a boy younger than 18 in good health.

The sample holds a few counts of this clonotype. This chain links TRBV7-9 with TRBJ2-3; tentatively, D is TRBD2 (5 bases). CDR3 length: 13 amino acids. V lost 11 bases and J lost 0, with 12 bases in between. CDR1 is SEHNR, CDR2 FQNEAQ, per germline (reference sequence). CDR3 protein: CAASTPSTDTQYF. CDR3 nucleotide sequence: TGTGCCGCTAGCACTCCTAGCACAGATACGCAGTATTTT. Complete variable domain (other parts from reference TRBV7-9 and TRBJ2-3): DTGVSQNPRHKITKRGQNVTFRCDPISEHNRLYWYRQTLGQGPEFLTYFQNEAQLEKSRLLSDRFSAERPKGSFSTLEIQRTEQGDSAMYLCAASTPSTDTQYFGPGTRLTVL.

About this clonotype: At one boundary the junction diverges from the germline segment, which might be a read error. The CDR3 protein is CANSLETGTSGFYEQYF. In nucleotides, the CDR3 is TGTGCCAACAGCTTAGAAACCGGGACTAGCGGTTTTTACGAGCAGTACTTC. The rearrangement joins TRBV7-9 to TRBJ2-5; 11 bases match TRBD2. The J call may be in error: the DNA end matches TRBJ2-7 better. Germline V lookup: CDR1 SEHNR, CDR2 FQNEAQ (reference sequence). This CDR3 has 17 residues.

This clonotype was counted a single time. This sequence joins TRBV7-6 and TRBJ1-5; the D gene is possibly TRBD1 (6 bases). CDR3 length equals 13 residues. Trimming left V 4 bases short and J 7 bases short, with 11 bases between. Germline-derived CDR1 and CDR2 are SGHVS and FNYEAQ. This chain's CDR3 is CASSSEQGQPQHF. The CDR3 DNA sequence: TGTGCCAGCAGCTCGGAACAGGGCCAGCCCCAGCATTTT. Full variable domain (remainder filled in from reference TRBV7-6 and TRBJ1-5): GAGVSQSPRYKVTKRGQDVALRCDPISGHVSLYWYRQALGQGPEFLTYFNYEAQQDKSGLPNDRFSAERPEGSISTLTIQRTEQRDSAMYRCASSSEQGQPQHFGDGTRLSIL.

The chain joins TRBV20-1 to TRBJ2-1, with 10 nucleotides matching TRBD1. The DNA end lines up better with TRBJ2-7; the J call may be wrong. This CDR3 has 12 residues. CDR1 and CDR2 (germline): DFQATT, SNEGSKA (reference sequence). DNA of the CDR3: TGCAGCGGACGGGACAGGGGATACGAGCAGTACTTC. This gives the protein CSGRDRGYEQYF.

This chain links TRBV7-9 with TRBJ1-4; 9 bases are a match to TRBD1. Germline V gene sequence: CDR1 SEHNR, CDR2 FQNEAQ (reference sequence). The J segment lost 7 bases and the V segment lost 1 base, leaving 7 bases of the junction unmatched. The CDR3 is 16 residues long. As DNA, the CDR3 is TGTGCCAGCAGCTTAGATGGGACAGGGACAGGTGAAAAACTGTTTTTT. Residues: CASSLDGTGTGEKLFF.

The chain recombines TRBV7-3 with TRBJ2-1, with a tentative D call TRBD2 (5 bases). This CDR3 region has 15 residues. The germline CDR1 and CDR2 sequences are SGHTA and FQGTGA. Trimming cost V 5 bases and J 2 bases, with 13 bases left between them. CDR3 sequence (DNA): TGTGCCAGCAGCCGTAGGAGAGGGCCCTACAATGAGCAGTTCTTC. As protein: CASSRRRGPYNEQFF.

The sample holds a few counts of this clonotype. The chain has TRBV7-6 and TRBJ1-4; TRBD1 aligns across 9 bases. The CDR3 loop spans 18 amino acids. Germline CDR1 reads SGHVS; CDR2 reads FNYEAQ. V shed 0 bases, J shed 0 bases, and the junction held 5 bases outside the gene matches. CDR3 protein: CASSLADRGVATNEKLFF. Here the CDR3 DNA reads TGTGCCAGCAGCTTAGCGGACAGGGGCGTCGCAACTAATGAAAAACTGTTTTTT.

The table lists this clonotype with a few counts. V usage is TRBV9 and J usage is TRBJ2-1; D is uncertain. CDR3 length: 16 amino acids. Germline CDR1 reads SGDLS; CDR2 reads YYNGEE. The V end lost 2 bases, the J end lost 8 bases, and 20 bases lay between the germline ends. CDR3 nucleotide sequence: TGTGCCAGCAGCGTGTTTAGCTTGCCCCTAGGCCATGAGCAGTTCTTC. Protein product: CASSVFSLPLGHEQFF.

This clonotype showed up just a few times. This chain uses TRBV12-3 or TRBV12-4 with TRBJ2-5; 10 bases match TRBD1. V shed 6 bases and J 4 bases; nucleotides not matched to a gene: 14. There are 17 residues in the CDR3. CDR3: CASSRSSGQGFSETQYF. The CDR3 nucleotides read TGTGCCAGCAGCCGTAGCTCGGGACAGGGGTTTTCAGAGACCCAGTACTTC.

This clonotype was counted ten times or more. The chain has TRBV19 and TRBJ2-7; the D gene is possibly TRBD1 (5 bases). The CDR3 is 13 amino acids. V lost 3 bases and J 1 base, leaving 7 bases between the germline ends. CDR1 and CDR2 (germline): LNHDA, SQIVND (reference sequence). Here the CDR3 reads CASSIGASYEQYF. CDR3 in DNA: TGTGCCAGTAGTATTGGGGCGTCCTACGAGCAGTACTTC.

This clonotype came up a few times. The genes are TRBV20-1 and TRBJ2-7; 10 positions match TRBD2. The length of the CDR3 is 16 residues. Unmatched junction bases numbered 11, after V lost 0 bases and J lost 6 bases. In germline, CDR1 is DFQATT, CDR2 SNEGSKA (reference sequence). The CDR3 loop reads CSARDTGASGSREQYF. In DNA form, the CDR3 reads TGCAGTGCTAGAGATACGGGAGCTAGCGGGAGCCGCGAGCAGTACTTC.

The chain couples TRBV6-6 to TRBJ2-7, with D uncertain. This CDR3 is built from 13 residues. Germline lookup yields CDR1 MNHNY and CDR2 SVGAGI (reference sequence). Trimming took 2 bases from V and 2 from J, leaving 7 bases between them. The CDR3: CASSYIDTYEQYV. CDR3 DNA sequence: TGTGCCAGCAGTTACATAGACACCTACGAGCAGTACGTC.

This clonotype was detected a few times. The J gene is TRBJ2-5, the V gene TRBV28, with a tentative D call TRBD1 (5 bases). The CDR3 runs 21 residues. Germline values: CDR1 MDHEN, CDR2 SYDVKM. V was cut by 2 bases and J by 2 bases, with 30 bases left in between. The CDR3 DNA reads as TGTGCCAGCAGTTTACCACAATACCATGTCATCCCGTTGACAGAGCAAGAGACCCAGTACTTC. Encoded protein: CASSLPQYHVIPLTEQETQYF.

The J gene is TRBJ2-1, the V gene TRBV4-3; D possibly corresponds to TRBD2 (6 bases). The CDR3 covers 17 residues. Germline V gives CDR1 LGHNA, CDR2 YSLEER. V lost 1 base and J 6 bases, leaving 19 bases between the germline ends. As DNA, the CDR3 is TGCGCCAGCAGCCAAGTTACTGTGGCAGACGGGGGCAATGAGCAGTTCTTC. It encodes CASSQVTVADGGNEQFF.

The chain couples TRBV29-1 to TRBJ2-5, with 10 bases aligning to TRBD2. The J call may not be correct, given that the DNA end is closer to TRBJ2-7. CDR3 length equals 14 residues. CDR1 is SQVTM and CDR2 is ANQGSEA in the germline V gene. This CDR3 reads CSVLGLAATYEQYF. The CDR3 region has the DNA TGCAGCGTTCTAGGACTAGCGGCCACCTACGAGCAGTACTTC.

V usage is TRBV20-1 and J usage is TRBJ1-1, with a tentative D call TRBD1 (5 bases). This CDR3 contains 11 residues. V was shortened by 6 bases and J by 0 bases, with 5 bases between the two germline ends. The germline CDR1 and CDR2 sequences are DFQATT and SNEGSKA (reference sequence). The CDR3 spells CSAGVNTEAFF. The DNA for the CDR3 is TGCAGTGCGGGGGTGAACACTGAAGCTTTCTTT.

This clonotype came up a few times. The chain joins TRBV9 to TRBJ2-7; TRBD1 is a possible D gene (6 bases). V was trimmed by 3 bases and J by 3 bases, leaving 16 bases between them. This CDR3 has 15 amino acids. The germline CDR1 and CDR2 sequences are SGDLS and YYNGEE. CDR3 residues: CASSASGESFYEQYF. For the CDR3, the DNA is TGTGCCAGCAGCGCCTCAGGGGAAAGCTTCTACGAGCAGTACTTC.